This TCR beta chain was observed in a study of spatial heterogeneity in lung cancer. Study results and caveats: It was found that expanded intratumoral alpha and beta TCR counts tracked tumor mutation counts.

Time point described: sample taken at primary tumor resection. Notes on this clonotype: The antigen is not known.

Each CDR3 protein is one row after TCRdb ran MiXCR on the 5' RACE reads. The repertoire holds 15,000 to 20,000 distinct CDR3 sequences, with about 6.5% as singletons. The TCR originated in a female donor with early-stage non-small cell lung cancer. The sequencing used lung tumor tissue, collected at surgery.

CDR3 sequence reads: CASKSDSYEQYF. Here the CDR3 DNA reads TGTGCCAGCAAAAGTGATTCCTACGAGCAGTACTTC. The V call is TRBV2, the J call TRBJ2-7; D call uncertain. Germline V gene sequence: CDR1 SNHLY, CDR2 FYNNEI. Trimming pared 7 bases from V and 1 base from J, leaving 8 bases between. The CDR3 runs 12 residues.